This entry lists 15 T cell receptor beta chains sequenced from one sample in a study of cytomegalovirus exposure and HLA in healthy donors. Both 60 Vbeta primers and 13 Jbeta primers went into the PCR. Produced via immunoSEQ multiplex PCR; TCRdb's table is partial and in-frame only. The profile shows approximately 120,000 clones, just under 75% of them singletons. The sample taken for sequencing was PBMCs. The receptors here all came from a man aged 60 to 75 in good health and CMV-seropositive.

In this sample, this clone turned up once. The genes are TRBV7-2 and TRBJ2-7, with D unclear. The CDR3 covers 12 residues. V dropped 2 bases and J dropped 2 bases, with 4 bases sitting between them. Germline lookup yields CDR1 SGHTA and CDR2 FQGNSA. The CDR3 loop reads CASSLLTYEQYF. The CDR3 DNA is TGTGCCAGCAGCTTATTAACCTACGAGCAGTACTTC.

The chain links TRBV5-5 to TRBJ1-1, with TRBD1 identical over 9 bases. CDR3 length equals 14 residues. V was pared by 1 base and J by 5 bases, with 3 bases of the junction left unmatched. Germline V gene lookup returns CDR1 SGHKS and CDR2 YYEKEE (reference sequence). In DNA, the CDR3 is TGTGCCAGCAGCTTGACAGGGGGCGGGACTGAAGCTTTCTTT. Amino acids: CASSLTGGGTEAFF.

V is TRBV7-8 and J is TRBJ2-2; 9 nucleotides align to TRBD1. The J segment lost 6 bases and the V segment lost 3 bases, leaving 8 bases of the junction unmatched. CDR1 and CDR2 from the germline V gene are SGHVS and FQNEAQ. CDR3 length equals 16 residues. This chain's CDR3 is CASSFAGTGPPGELFF. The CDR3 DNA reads TGTGCCAGCAGCTTCGCAGGGACAGGGCCCCCCGGGGAGCTGTTTTTT. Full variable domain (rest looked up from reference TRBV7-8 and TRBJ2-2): GAGVSQSPRYKVAKRGQDVALRCDPISGHVSLFWYQQALGQGPEFLTYFQNEAQLDKSGLPSDRFFAERPEGSVSTLKIQRTQQEDSAVYLCASSFAGTGPPGELFFGEGSRLTVL.

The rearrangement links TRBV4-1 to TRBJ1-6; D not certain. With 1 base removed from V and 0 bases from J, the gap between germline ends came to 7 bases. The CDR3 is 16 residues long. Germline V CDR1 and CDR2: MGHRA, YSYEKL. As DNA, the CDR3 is TGCGCCAGCAGCCAAGGGGCAAGCTCCTATAATTCACCCCTCCACTTT. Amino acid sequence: CASSQGASSYNSPLHF.

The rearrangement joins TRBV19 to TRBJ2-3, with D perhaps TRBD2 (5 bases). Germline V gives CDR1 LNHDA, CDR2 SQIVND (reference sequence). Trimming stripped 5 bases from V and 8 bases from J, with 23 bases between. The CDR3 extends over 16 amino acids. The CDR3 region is CASSPQIDKVGSTQYF. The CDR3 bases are TGTGCCAGTAGTCCCCAAATCGACAAGGTGGGGAGTACGCAGTATTTT.

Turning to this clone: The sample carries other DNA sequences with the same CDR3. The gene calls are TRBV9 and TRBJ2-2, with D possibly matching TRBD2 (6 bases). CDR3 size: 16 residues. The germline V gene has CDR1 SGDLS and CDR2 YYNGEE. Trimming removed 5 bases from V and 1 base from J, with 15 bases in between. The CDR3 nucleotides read TGTGCCAGCAGTAAGATCGGGACTGTGAACACCGGGGAGCTGTTTTTT. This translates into CASSKIGTVNTGELFF.

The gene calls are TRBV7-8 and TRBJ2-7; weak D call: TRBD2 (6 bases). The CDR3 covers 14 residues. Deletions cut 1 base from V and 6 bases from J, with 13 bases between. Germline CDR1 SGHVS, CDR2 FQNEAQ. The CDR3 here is CASSLDGRVGEQYF. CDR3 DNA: TGTGCCAGCAGCTTAGACGGGAGAGTGGGCGAGCAGTACTTC.

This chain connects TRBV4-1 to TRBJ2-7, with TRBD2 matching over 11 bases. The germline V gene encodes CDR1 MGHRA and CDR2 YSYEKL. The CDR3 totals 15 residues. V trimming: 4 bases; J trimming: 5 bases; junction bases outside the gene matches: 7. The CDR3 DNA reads TGCGCCAGCAGCCTTACTAGCGGGGGTTTCGACGAGCAGTACTTC. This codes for CASSLTSGGFDEQYF.

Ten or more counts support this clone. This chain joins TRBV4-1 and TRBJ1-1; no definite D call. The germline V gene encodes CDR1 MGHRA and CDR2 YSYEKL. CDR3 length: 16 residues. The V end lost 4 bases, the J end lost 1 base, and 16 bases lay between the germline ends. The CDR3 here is CASSPNINSGNTEAFF. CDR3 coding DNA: TGCGCCAGCAGCCCTAATATAAACTCGGGGAACACTGAAGCTTTCTTT.

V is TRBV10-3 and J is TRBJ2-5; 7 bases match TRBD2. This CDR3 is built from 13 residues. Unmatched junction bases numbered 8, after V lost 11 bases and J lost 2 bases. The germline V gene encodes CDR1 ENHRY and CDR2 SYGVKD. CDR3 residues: CAAARTSQETQYF. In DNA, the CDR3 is TGTGCCGCCGCCCGGACTAGTCAAGAGACCCAGTACTTC.

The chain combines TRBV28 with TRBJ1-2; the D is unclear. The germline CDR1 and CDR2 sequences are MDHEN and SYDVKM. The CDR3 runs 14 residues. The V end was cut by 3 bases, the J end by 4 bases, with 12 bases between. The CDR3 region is CASSFNGESYGYTF. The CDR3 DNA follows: TGTGCCAGCAGTTTTAACGGGGAGAGCTATGGCTACACCTTC.

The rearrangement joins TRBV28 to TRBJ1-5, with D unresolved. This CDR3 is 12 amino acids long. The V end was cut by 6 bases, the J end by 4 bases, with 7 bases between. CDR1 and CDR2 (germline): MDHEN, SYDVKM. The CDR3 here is CASSLLNQPQHF. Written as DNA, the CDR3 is TGTGCCAGCAGCCTCTTAAATCAGCCCCAGCATTTT. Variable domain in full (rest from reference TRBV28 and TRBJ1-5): DVKVTQSSRYLVKRTGEKVFLECVQDMDHENMFWYRQDPGLGLRLIYFSYDVKMKEKGDIPEGYSVSREKKERFSLILESASTNQTSMYLCASSLLNQPQHFGDGTRLSIL.

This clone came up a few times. Here the CDR3 DNA reads TGTGCCAGCACCGGGGAGACTAATTCACCCCTCCACTTT. Translation: CASTGETNSPLHF. The genes are TRBV2 and TRBJ1-6; D unresolved. V lost 7 bases and J lost 6, with 10 bases in between. This CDR3 has 13 residues. CDR1 and CDR2 from the germline V gene are SNHLY and FYNNEI.

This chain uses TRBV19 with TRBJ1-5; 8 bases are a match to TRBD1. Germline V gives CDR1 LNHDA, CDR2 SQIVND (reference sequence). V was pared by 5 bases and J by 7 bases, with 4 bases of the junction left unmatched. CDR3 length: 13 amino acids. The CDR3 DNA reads TGTGCCAGTAGTGCCTACAGGGGGCAGCCCCAGCATTTT. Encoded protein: CASSAYRGQPQHF.

DNA of the CDR3: TGTGCCTGGAGTTCAGGACAGGGGGATTCACCCCTCCACTTT. As protein: CAWSSGQGDSPLHF. This chain links TRBV30 with TRBJ1-6; 10 positions agree with TRBD1. Germline trimming cut 2 bases from V and 8 bases from J; bases unmatched to any gene: 3. The CDR3 totals 14 residues. Per the germline V gene, CDR1 is GTSNPN and CDR2 is SVGIG (reference sequence).